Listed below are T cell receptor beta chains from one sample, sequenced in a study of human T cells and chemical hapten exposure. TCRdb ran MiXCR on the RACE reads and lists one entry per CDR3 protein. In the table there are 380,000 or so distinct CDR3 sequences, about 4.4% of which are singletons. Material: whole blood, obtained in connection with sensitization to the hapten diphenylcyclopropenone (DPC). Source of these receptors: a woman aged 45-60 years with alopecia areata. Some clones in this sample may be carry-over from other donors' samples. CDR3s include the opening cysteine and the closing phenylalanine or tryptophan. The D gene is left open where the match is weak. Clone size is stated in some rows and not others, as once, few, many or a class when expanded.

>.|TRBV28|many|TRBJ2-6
CASSLRGGSGANVLTF
TGTGCCAGCAGTTTAAGGGGGGGCTCTGGGGCCAACGTCCTGACTTTC
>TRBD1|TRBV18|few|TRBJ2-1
CASSPLGQGFNEQFF
TGTGCCAGCTCACCACTGGGACAGGGGTTCAATGAGCAGTTCTTC
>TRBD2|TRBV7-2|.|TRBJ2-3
CASTTGLAGTSTDTQYF
TGTGCCAGCACGACGGGACTAGCGGGGACTAGCACAGATACGCAGTATTTT
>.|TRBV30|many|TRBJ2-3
CAWGGLTSTDTQYF
TGTGCGTGGGGGGGGCTAACAAGCACAGATACGCAGTATTTT
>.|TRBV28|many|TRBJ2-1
CASSFFQRGGYNEQFF
TGTGCCAGCAGTTTTTTTCAGCGAGGAGGCTACAATGAGCAGTTCTTC
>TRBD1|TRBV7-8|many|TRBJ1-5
CASSLVDRGLYQPQHF
TGTGCCAGCAGCTTAGTTGATAGGGGGCTTTATCAGCCCCAGCATTTT
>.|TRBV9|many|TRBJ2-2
CASTKTPVPGELFF
TGTGCCAGCACCAAAACTCCGGTGCCCGGGGAGCTGTTTTTT
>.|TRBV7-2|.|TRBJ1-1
CASSLLGEAFF
TGTGCCAGCAGCCTCCTGGGGGAAGCTTTCTTT
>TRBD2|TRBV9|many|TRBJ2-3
CASSSRVAGGTDTQYF
TGTGCCAGCAGCTCCCGGGTAGCGGGGGGCACAGATACGCAGTATTTT
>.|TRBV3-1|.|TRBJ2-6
CASRKRAAVSGANVLTF
TGTGCCAGCAGGAAAAGGGCGGCCGTCTCTGGGGCCAACGTCCTGACTTTC
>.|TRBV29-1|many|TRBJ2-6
CSTSGQGGTGANVLTF
TGCAGCACATCCGGGCAGGGGGGAACTGGGGCCAACGTCCTGACTTTC
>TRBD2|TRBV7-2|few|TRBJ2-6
CASSFRTIGLAGGSGANVLTF
TGTGCCAGCAGCTTCAGGACGATAGGACTAGCGGGTGGCTCTGGGGCCAACGTCCTGACTTTC
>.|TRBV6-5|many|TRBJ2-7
CASSPRGGYYEQYF
TGTGCCAGCAGTCCAAGGGGGGGTTACTACGAGCAGTACTTC
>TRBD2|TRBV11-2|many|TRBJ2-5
CASSLETSGGPETQYF
TGTGCCAGCAGCCTCGAGACTAGCGGGGGACCAGAGACCCAGTACTTC
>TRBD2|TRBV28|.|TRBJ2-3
CASSTLAGTSGRRADTQYF
TGTGCCAGCAGTACCCTAGCCGGGACTAGCGGGAGAAGGGCAGATACGCAGTATTTT
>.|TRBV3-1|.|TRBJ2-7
CASSQGRAYEQYF
TGTGCCAGCAGCCAAGGACGGGCCTACGAGCAGTACTTC
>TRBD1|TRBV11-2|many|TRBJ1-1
CASSLDRLGGEGAFF
TGTGCCAGCAGCTTAGATCGGTTAGGGGGCGAGGGAGCTTTCTTT
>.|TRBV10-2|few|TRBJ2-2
CASSESGTPTGELFF
TGCGCCAGCAGTGAGTCCGGGACTCCCACCGGGGAGCTGTTTTTT
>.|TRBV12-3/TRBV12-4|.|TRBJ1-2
CASRLFRQPNYGYTF
TGTGCCAGCAGACTTTTCCGACAGCCTAACTATGGCTACACCTTC
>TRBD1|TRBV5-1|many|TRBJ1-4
CASRAGQQNEKLFF
TGCGCCAGCAGAGCGGGACAGCAAAATGAAAAACTGTTTTTT
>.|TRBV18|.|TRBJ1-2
CASSPPEMLYGYTF
TGTGCCAGCTCACCACCGGAGATGCTCTATGGCTACACCTTC
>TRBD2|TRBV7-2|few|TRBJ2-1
CASSWTSGKNEQFF
TGTGCCAGCAGCTGGACTAGCGGGAAGAATGAGCAGTTCTTC
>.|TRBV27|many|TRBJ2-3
CASSSPYSEDTQYF
TGTGCCAGCAGTTCCCCCTACTCAGAAGATACGCAGTATTTT
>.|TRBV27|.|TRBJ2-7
CASSPGRGNEQYF
TGTGCCAGCAGCCCCGGTCGAGGGAACGAGCAGTACTTC
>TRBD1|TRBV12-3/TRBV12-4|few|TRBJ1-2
CASSLQGVGAGYTF
TGTGCCAGCAGTTTACAGGGGGTTGGGGCTGGCTACACCTTC
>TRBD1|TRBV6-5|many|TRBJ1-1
CASRLTGMNTEAFF
TGTGCCAGCAGGTTGACAGGGATGAACACTGAAGCTTTCTTT
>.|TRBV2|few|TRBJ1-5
CASSGPPGGNQPQHF
TGTGCCAGCAGTGGCCCACCGGGAGGCAATCAGCCCCAGCATTTT
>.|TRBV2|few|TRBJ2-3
CASLAVSSVSTDTQYF
TGTGCCAGCCTGGCCGTTTCTAGCGTTAGCACAGATACGCAGTATTTT
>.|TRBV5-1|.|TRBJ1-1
CASSFMDGPMNTEAFF
TGCGCCAGCAGCTTCATGGACGGCCCCATGAACACTGAAGCTTTCTTT
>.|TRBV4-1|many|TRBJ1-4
CASSQDTRGANEKLFF
TGCGCCAGCAGCCAAGATACCCGGGGAGCTAATGAAAAACTGTTTTTT
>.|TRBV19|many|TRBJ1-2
CASSPDWMGGYTF
TGTGCCAGTAGTCCCGACTGGATGGGTGGCTACACCTTC
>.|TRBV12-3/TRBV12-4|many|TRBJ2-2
CASSPGPGGELFF
TGTGCCAGCAGTCCCGGACCGGGCGGGGAGCTGTTTTTT
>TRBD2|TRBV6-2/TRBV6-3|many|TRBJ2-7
CASSRGGAHEQYF
TGTGCCAGCAGCCGCGGGGGGGCCCACGAGCAGTACTTC
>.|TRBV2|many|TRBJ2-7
CASSRTGTAYEQYF
TGTGCCAGCAGCAGAACCGGGACTGCCTACGAGCAGTACTTC
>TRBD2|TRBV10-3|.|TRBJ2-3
CAISESGSGGDTQYF
TGTGCCATCAGTGAGTCGGGTAGCGGGGGAGATACGCAGTATTTT
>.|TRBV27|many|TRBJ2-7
CASSLSVGQYEQYF
TGTGCCAGCAGTTTATCAGTCGGACAGTACGAGCAGTACTTC
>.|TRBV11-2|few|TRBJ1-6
CASSFQGPLDSPLHF
TGTGCCAGCAGCTTTCAGGGGCCCCTAGATTCACCCCTCCACTTT
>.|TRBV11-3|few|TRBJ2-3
CASSRGTHSSTDTQYF
TGTGCCAGCAGCCGCGGGACTCATTCTAGCACAGATACGCAGTATTTT
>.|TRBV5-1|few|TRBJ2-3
CASSSREVTDTQYF
TGCGCCAGCAGCTCCAGGGAGGTAACAGATACGCAGTATTTT
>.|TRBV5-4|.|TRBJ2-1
CASTSGGYTNEQFF
TGTGCCAGCACTTCTGGGGGCTACACGAATGAGCAGTTCTTC
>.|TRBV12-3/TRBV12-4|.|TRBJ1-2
CASSFRAGAGYTF
TGTGCCAGCAGTTTCAGGGCAGGGGCTGGCTACACCTTC
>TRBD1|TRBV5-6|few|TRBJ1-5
CASSFGRGPQPQHF
TGTGCCAGCAGCTTTGGCAGGGGGCCACAGCCCCAGCATTTT
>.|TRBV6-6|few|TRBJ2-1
CASSYSLRPEDNEQFF
TGTGCCAGCAGTTACTCCTTAAGGCCAGAGGACAATGAGCAGTTCTTC
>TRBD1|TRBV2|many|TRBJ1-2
CASSPMQGAEDGYTF
TGTGCCAGCAGTCCTATGCAGGGGGCAGAGGATGGCTACACCTTC
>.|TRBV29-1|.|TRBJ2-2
CSVPKGTGELFF
TGCAGCGTCCCCAAGGGCACCGGGGAGCTGTTTTTT
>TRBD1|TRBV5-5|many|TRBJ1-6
CASSLVGALGGGGSSYNSPLHF
TGTGCCAGCAGCCTTGTTGGGGCGTTAGGGGGCGGAGGGAGCTCCTATAATTCACCCCTCCACTTT
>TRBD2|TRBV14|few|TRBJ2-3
CASSQEPAGVGVDTQYF
TGTGCCAGCAGCCAAGAGCCAGCGGGAGTAGGAGTAGATACGCAGTATTTT
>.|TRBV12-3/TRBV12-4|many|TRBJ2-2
CASSSLRAGVQSGELFF
TGTGCCAGCAGTTCCCTTCGGGCAGGGGTGCAGAGCGGGGAGCTGTTTTTT
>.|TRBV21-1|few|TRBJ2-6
CASSSRDRGTLSGANVLTF
TGTGCCAGCAGCAGTCGGGACAGGGGGACCCTCTCTGGGGCCAACGTCCTGACTTTC
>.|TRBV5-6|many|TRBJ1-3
CASSFGSSSGNTIYF
TGTGCCAGCAGCTTTGGCAGCAGCTCTGGAAACACCATATATTTT
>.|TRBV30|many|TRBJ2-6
CALHPAGGSGANVLTF
TGTGCCCTGCACCCCGCCGGAGGCTCTGGGGCCAACGTCCTGACTTTC
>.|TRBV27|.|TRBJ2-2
CASSFVSAGELFF
TGTGCCAGCAGTTTCGTTAGCGCCGGGGAGCTGTTTTTT
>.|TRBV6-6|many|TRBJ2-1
CASRRDGYNEQFF
TGTGCCAGCAGGCGCGACGGTTACAATGAGCAGTTCTTC
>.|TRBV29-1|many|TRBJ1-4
CSVNTVTEKLFF
TGCAGCGTAAACACCGTAACTGAAAAACTGTTTTTT
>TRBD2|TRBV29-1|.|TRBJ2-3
CSVVELAMGTDTQYF
TGCAGCGTTGTCGAACTAGCGATGGGCACAGATACGCAGTATTTT